The TCR beta chain under discussion was sequenced for a study of cytomegalovirus exposure and HLA in healthy donors. PCR amplification relied on 60 Vbeta primers (plus 13 Jbeta primers). Per the original data handling: In a later analysis, the count reached some 75 million unique TCR beta chains, with 9 million to 11 million shared. Assay used: immunoSEQ multiplex PCR; TCRdb lists only in-frame clones, some missing. V and J calls and clone size follow that table, whereas D and trimming were derived from the DNA. The repertoire consists of about 150,000 clones, with around 80% occurring once and the leading ten covering 5.5% to 6.5%. The CDR3 covers 15 residues. V shed 4 bases and J 2 bases; nucleotides not matched to a gene: 4. In germline, CDR1 is MNHNS, CDR2 SASEGT. Regarding the study as a whole: Both high specificity and high sensitivity reportedly marked the classifier's diagnosis of cytomegalovirus status.

In the case of this clone: What it binds is unknown.

The sample comprised PBMCs. This receptor was identified in a woman in her thirties or forties in good health and CMV-seropositive. The chain recombines TRBV6-1 with TRBJ2-1; 8 nucleotides agree with TRBD1. Here the CDR3 DNA reads TGTGCCAGCAGTGGTAGGGGACAGGCCTACAATGAGCAGTTCTTC. Protein: CASSGRGQAYNEQFF.